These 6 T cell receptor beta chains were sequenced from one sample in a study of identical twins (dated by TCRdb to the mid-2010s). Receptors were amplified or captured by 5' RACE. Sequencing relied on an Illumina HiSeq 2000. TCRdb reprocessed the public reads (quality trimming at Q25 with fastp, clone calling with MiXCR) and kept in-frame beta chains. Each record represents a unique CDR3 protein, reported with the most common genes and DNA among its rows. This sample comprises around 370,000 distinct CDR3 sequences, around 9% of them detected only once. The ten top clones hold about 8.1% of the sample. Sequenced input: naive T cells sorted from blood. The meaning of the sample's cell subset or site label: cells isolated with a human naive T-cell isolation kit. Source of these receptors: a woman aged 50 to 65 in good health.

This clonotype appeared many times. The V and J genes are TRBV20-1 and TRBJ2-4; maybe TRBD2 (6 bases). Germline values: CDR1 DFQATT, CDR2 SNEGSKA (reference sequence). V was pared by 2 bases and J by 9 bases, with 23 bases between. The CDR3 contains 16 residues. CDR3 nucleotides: TGCAGTGCTAGACCCCTTCTGGAGAGGTGGGGAGGCATTCAGTACTTC. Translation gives CSARPLLERWGGIQYF.

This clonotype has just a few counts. CDR3 bases: TGTGCCAGCAGTGACTGGACAGGCCCGAATTCACCCCTCCACTTT. It specifies CASSDWTGPNSPLHF. The chain has TRBV25-1 and TRBJ1-6, with 7 positions matching TRBD1. The CDR3 is 15 amino acids. After removal of 3 bases from V and 7 bases from J, the junction contained 6 bases not matched to a gene. Germline V gives CDR1 MGHDK, CDR2 SYGVNS.

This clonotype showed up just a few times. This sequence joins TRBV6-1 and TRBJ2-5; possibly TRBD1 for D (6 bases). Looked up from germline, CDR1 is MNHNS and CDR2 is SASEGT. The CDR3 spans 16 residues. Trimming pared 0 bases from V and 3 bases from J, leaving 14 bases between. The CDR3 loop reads CASSEARIGGKETQYF. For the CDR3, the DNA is TGTGCCAGCAGTGAAGCGCGTATAGGGGGTAAAGAGACCCAGTACTTC.

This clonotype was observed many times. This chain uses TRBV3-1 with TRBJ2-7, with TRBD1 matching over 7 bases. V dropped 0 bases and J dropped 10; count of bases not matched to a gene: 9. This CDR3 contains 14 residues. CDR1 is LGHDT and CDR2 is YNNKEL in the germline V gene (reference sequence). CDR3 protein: CASSQDQGGETQYF. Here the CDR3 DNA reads TGTGCCAGCAGCCAAGACCAAGGGGGCGAGACTCAGTACTTC.

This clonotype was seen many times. The CDR3 region has the DNA TGTGCCACCAGTGATTTGCTCCGCGGTACGCAGTATTTT. Translating gives CATSDLLRGTQYF. This sequence joins TRBV24-1 and TRBJ2-3; D remains ambiguous. The CDR3 is made up of 13 amino acids. V lost 0 bases, J lost 8 bases, and 8 bases lay in between. Germline CDR1 KGHDR, CDR2 SFDVKD.

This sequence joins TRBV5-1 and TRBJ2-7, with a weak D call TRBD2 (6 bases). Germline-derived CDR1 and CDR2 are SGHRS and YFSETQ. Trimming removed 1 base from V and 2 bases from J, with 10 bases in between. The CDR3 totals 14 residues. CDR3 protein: CASSLRTGAYEQYF. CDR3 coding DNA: TGCGCCAGCAGCTTGAGGACGGGGGCCTACGAGCAGTACTTC.